One TCR beta chain is described in this entry. Its antigen is not known. Documented time point: week 3, after first cycle of checkpoint inhibitor. Germline V gene lookup returns CDR1 MDHEN and CDR2 SYDVKM. The junction had 5 bases not matched to a gene; V was cut back by 5 bases and J by 1 base. The CDR3 covers 17 residues. This sample is part of a study of blood T cell dynamics during melanoma immunotherapy. Study summary: Metastatic melanoma patients received first-line pembrolizumab or nivolumab plus ipilimumab.

Whole-study findings and limits: Clones driving repertoire changes may be melanoma-specific or general immune activation.

Each bulk PBMC sample had about 350 ng DNA loaded. The method was immunoSEQ multiplex PCR; TCRdb's version includes in-frame clones alone and lacks a portion of them. Of about 28,000 clones in the sample, 65% to 85% were seen once. The genes are TRBV28 and TRBJ2-3, with TRBD2 identical over 14 bases. Sequencing used blood, obtained from a patient treated with checkpoint blockade. This sequence was found in a human donor with melanoma. The CDR3 reads CASSPPGLAGGTDTQYF. CDR3 in DNA: TGTGCCAGCAGTCCTCCGGGACTAGCGGGGGGCACAGATACGCAGTATTTT.